These 30 T cell receptor beta chains share one sample of origin, sequenced in a study of blood T cell repertoires in COVID-19. Method: immunoSEQ multiplex PCR; TCRdb's copy keeps in-frame clones and lacks some. The profile shows 200,000 to 300,000 clones, approximately 86% of them singletons. The sample comprised peripheral blood. The receptors were gathered from a man aged 30 to 39 with active or convalescent COVID-19.

The gene calls are TRBV2 and TRBJ1-4, with TRBD1 as a possible D gene (5 bases). The CDR3 sequence is 15 residues long. The ends were cut back, 5 bases at V and 1 base at J, with 11 bases in the middle. CDR1 is SNHLY, CDR2 FYNNEI, per germline. CDR3 amino acids: CASSTAQGTNEKLFF. The CDR3 DNA follows: TGTGCCAGCAGTACGGCTCAGGGAACTAATGAAAAACTGTTTTTT.

This clone was observed a single time. At the DNA level, this CDR3 is encoded by other sequences in the same sample as well. The chain carries TRBV6-5 and TRBJ2-5, with a possible D match to TRBD2 (6 bases). The CDR3 is 14 residues long. CDR1 and CDR2 from the germline V gene are MNHEY and SVGAGI. Trimming removed 0 bases from V and 5 bases from J, with 10 bases in between. Here the CDR3 reads CASSYSAGRETQYF. DNA for the CDR3: TGTGCCAGCAGTTACTCAGCAGGGAGGGAGACCCAGTACTTC.

This chain uses TRBV7-9 with TRBJ1-4, with unresolved D. Germline V gene data show CDR1 as SEHNR and CDR2 as FQNEAQ (reference sequence). Trimming left V 4 bases short and J 8 bases short, with 20 bases between. The CDR3 loop spans 16 amino acids. DNA for the CDR3: TGTGCCAGCAGCTCCGGATCTTCGGGGTCTGGGGAAAAACTGTTTTTT. Its protein is CASSSGSSGSGEKLFF.

The chain uses TRBV7-7 and TRBJ2-3, with 11 bases matching TRBD2. J lost 2 bases, V lost 3 bases, and 1 base had no gene match. The germline V gene encodes CDR1 SSHAT and CDR2 FNYEAQ (reference sequence). This CDR3 spans 15 amino acids. The CDR3 protein is CASSLGLAVTDTQYF. In DNA form, the CDR3 reads TGTGCCAGCAGCTTGGGACTAGCGGTCACAGATACGCAGTATTTT.

The V and J genes are TRBV7-9 and TRBJ2-5, with a tentative D call TRBD2 (6 bases). Germline CDR1 reads SEHNR; CDR2 reads FQNEAQ (reference sequence). The ends were cut back, 5 bases at V and 2 bases at J, with 12 bases in the middle. The CDR3 totals 14 residues. CDR3 protein: CASSPPGLQETQYF. The CDR3 DNA follows: TGTGCCAGCAGCCCACCGGGACTGCAAGAGACCCAGTACTTC. Full variable domain (remainder filled in from reference TRBV7-9 and TRBJ2-5): DTGVSQNPRHKITKRGQNVTFRCDPISEHNRLYWYRQTLGQGPEFLTYFQNEAQLEKSRLLSDRFSAERPKGSFSTLEIQRTEQGDSAMYLCASSPPGLQETQYFGPGTRLLVL.

The chain uses TRBV7-2 and TRBJ2-5; the D gene is possibly TRBD1 (6 bases). There are 17 residues in the CDR3. With 3 bases removed from V and 4 bases from J, the gap between germline ends came to 21 bases. Per germline, CDR1 SGHTA and CDR2 FQGNSA. CDR3 in amino acids: CASSFIGLRRGGETQYF. The DNA for the CDR3 is TGTGCCAGCAGCTTTATAGGCCTGAGGAGAGGGGGAGAGACCCAGTACTTC.

The V call is TRBV6-5, the J call TRBJ1-2; TRBD1 might be the D (6 bases). Germline V gene lookup returns CDR1 MNHEY and CDR2 SVGAGI. V was clipped by 6 bases and J by 1 base, with 12 bases between them. CDR3 length equals 14 residues. CDR3 bases: TGTGCCAGCAGACCTCCGGGACATAACTATGGCTACACCTTC. Translating gives CASRPPGHNYGYTF.

The chain has TRBV4-1 and TRBJ2-7, with a possible D match to TRBD1 (6 bases). Trimming pared 3 bases from V and 0 bases from J, leaving 15 bases between. Per germline, CDR1 MGHRA and CDR2 YSYEKL. CDR3 length: 16 residues. In DNA form, the CDR3 reads TGCGCCAGCAGCCAGGGTTTGGTAGGGGGCTCCTACGAGCAGTACTTC. Translating gives CASSQGLVGGSYEQYF.

The sample holds one count of this clone. The chain uses TRBV4-2 and TRBJ2-3, with 9 positions matching TRBD2. Per germline, CDR1 LGHNA and CDR2 YNFKEQ. V lost 0 bases, J lost 2 bases, and 6 bases stayed unmatched. This CDR3 is 17 amino acids long. Written as DNA, the CDR3 is TGTGCCAGCAGCCAAGATCGAGCGGGAGGCAACACAGATACGCAGTATTTT. Translating gives CASSQDRAGGNTDTQYF.

CDR3 amino acids: CASSPDPDRFYNEQFF. The CDR3 DNA sequence: TGCGCCAGCAGCCCCGACCCGGACAGGTTCTACAATGAGCAGTTCTTC. V is TRBV5-1 and J is TRBJ2-1; the match to TRBD1 covers 7 bases. The germline V gene encodes CDR1 SGHRS and CDR2 YFSETQ. V shed 4 bases and J 3 bases; nucleotides not matched to a gene: 10. There are 16 residues in the CDR3.

The rearrangement uses TRBV3-1 (or the pseudogene TRBV3-2) and TRBJ2-5; D is possibly TRBD2 (7 bases). Trimming stripped 3 bases from V and 4 bases from J, with 21 bases between. The germline V gene encodes CDR1 LGHDT and CDR2 YNNKEL (reference sequence). There are 17 residues in the CDR3. This CDR3 reads CASSQGQRGALGETQYF. In DNA, the CDR3 is TGTGCCAGCAGCCAGGGCCAACGGGGGGCCCTAGGAGAGACCCAGTACTTC.

This clone was recorded many times. The V call is TRBV7-2, the J call TRBJ2-7; D gene ambiguous. The CDR3 runs 15 residues. The germline V and J ends were trimmed by 1 base and 2 bases, with 12 bases remaining between them. The germline V gene encodes CDR1 SGHTA and CDR2 FQGNSA. The DNA for the CDR3 is TGTGCCAGCAGCTTAGGGTTCCGGTCCGCCTACGAGCAGTACTTC. Its protein is CASSLGFRSAYEQYF.

The chain joins TRBV4-2 to TRBJ2-7; possible D gene TRBD1, 6 bases. The V and J ends lost 0 bases and 5 bases respectively, with 17 bases between them. This CDR3 is 16 amino acids long. The germline gives CDR1 LGHNA, CDR2 YNFKEQ. The CDR3 region has the DNA TGTGCCAGCAGCCAAGATTTGGGACATATACCAGACGAGCAGTACTTC. Amino acids: CASSQDLGHIPDEQYF.

The rearrangement uses TRBV18 and TRBJ2-3; 8 nucleotides align to TRBD2. Germline CDR1 and CDR2: KGHSH and LQKENI. Trimming took 3 bases from V and 1 from J; bases not matched to a gene: 9. The CDR3 has 17 residues. This CDR3 is CASSPYTTAGGTDTQYF. The CDR3 DNA sequence: TGTGCCAGCTCACCCTACACGACAGCGGGAGGCACAGATACGCAGTATTTT.

V and J are TRBV5-1 and TRBJ2-3, with TRBD2 matching 13 bases. CDR3 length: 16 residues. The germline V gene has CDR1 SGHRS and CDR2 YFSETQ. V lost 4 bases, J lost 2 bases, and 4 bases stayed unmatched. The DNA of the CDR3 is TGCGCCAGCAGCCAACTAGCGGGGGGGAACACAGATACGCAGTATTTT. Amino acids: CASSQLAGGNTDTQYF.

J is TRBJ2-3 and V is TRBV3-1 (or the pseudogene TRBV3-2), with D unresolved. The V and J ends lost 1 base and 7 bases respectively, with 9 bases between them. This CDR3 has 13 residues. Germline CDR1 and CDR2: LGHDT and YNNKEL (reference sequence). The CDR3 DNA follows: TGTGCCAGCAGCCAAGGGGCTTATAATACGCAGTATTTT. Amino acid sequence: CASSQGAYNTQYF.

V gene TRBV19 combines with J gene TRBJ2-7, with TRBD1 matching 12 bases. This CDR3 has 20 amino acids. Trimming took 3 bases from V and 2 from J; bases not matched to a gene: 17. Germline V gene sequence: CDR1 LNHDA, CDR2 SQIVND (reference sequence). The CDR3 DNA sequence: TGTGCCAGTAGTATTCGGGGGCGGGGACAGGGGGCTACGGACACCTACGAGCAGTACTTC. Its protein is CASSIRGRGQGATDTYEQYF.

This chain links TRBV30 with TRBJ1-3; 9 bases are a match to TRBD1. Germline assignment: CDR1 GTSNPN and CDR2 SVGIG (reference sequence). V dropped 2 bases and J dropped 3; count of bases not matched to a gene: 20. The CDR3 runs to 20 residues. The CDR3 region has the DNA TGTGCCTGGAGTCCAAAGCCTCCGGGACAGGGCAAATTTTATGGAAACACCATATATTTT. Its protein product is CAWSPKPPGQGKFYGNTIYF. Using reference TRBV30 and TRBJ1-3 for the parts outside the CDR3, the full variable domain is SQTIHQWPATLVQPVGSPLSLECTVEGTSNPNLYWYRQAAGRGLQLLFYSVGIGQISSEVPQNLSASRPQDRQFILSSKKLLLSDSGFYLCAWSPKPPGQGKFYGNTIYFGEGSWLTVV.

A few counts support this clone. V is TRBV18 and J is TRBJ1-1; no clear D gene. Trimming shortened V by 2 bases and J by 1 base, and 8 bases separated the two germline ends. The germline V gene has CDR1 KGHSH and CDR2 LQKENI. This CDR3 is 14 amino acids long. CDR3 nucleotides: TGTGCCAGCTCACCAGGTAGTGGGAACACTGAAGCTTTCTTT. It specifies CASSPGSGNTEAFF.

V is TRBV9 and J is TRBJ2-2; maybe TRBD2 (7 bases). This CDR3 is built from 14 residues. V was cut by 3 bases and J by 7 bases, with 13 bases left in between. Germline V lookup: CDR1 SGDLS, CDR2 YYNGEE. Here the CDR3 DNA reads TGTGCCAGCAGCGCGGGGGGCGCCGTCGGGGAGCTGTTTTTT. This codes for CASSAGGAVGELFF.

This sequence joins TRBV25-1 and TRBJ2-1; TRBD2 agrees at 8 bases. This CDR3 contains 15 residues. Losses at the gene ends were 7 bases for V and 5 bases for J; bases not matched to a gene: 10. CDR1 is MGHDK and CDR2 is SYGVNS in the germline V gene. CDR3 amino acids: CASKGGGGLNNEQFF. The CDR3, as DNA: TGTGCCAGCAAGGGTGGCGGGGGGCTAAACAATGAGCAGTTCTTC.

This clone has a handful of counts. This chain joins TRBV5-1 and TRBJ1-5; D ambiguous. The CDR3 has 13 residues. Germline CDR1 is SGHRS and CDR2 is YFSETQ. V was shortened by 4 bases and J by 3 bases, with 8 bases between the two germline ends. The CDR3 protein is CASSPYINQPQHF. CDR3 in DNA: TGCGCCAGCAGCCCCTATATCAATCAGCCCCAGCATTTT.

V is TRBV5-4 and J is TRBJ1-2; 7 bases fit TRBD1. CDR1 is SGHNT and CDR2 is YYREEE in the germline V gene (reference sequence). The CDR3 consists of 14 residues. The J segment lost 3 bases and the V segment lost 4 bases, leaving 6 bases of the junction unmatched. CDR3: CASSVRQGDYGYTF. CDR3 nucleotides: TGTGCCAGCAGCGTAAGACAGGGTGACTATGGCTACACCTTC. The full variable domain, completed using reference TRBV5-4 and TRBJ1-2, is ETGVTQSPTHLIKTRGQQVTLRCSSQSGHNTVSWYQQALGQGPQFIFQYYREEENGRGNFPPRFSGLQFPNYSSELNVNALELDDSALYLCASSVRQGDYGYTFGSGTRLTVV.

The chain is built from TRBV5-1 and TRBJ1-2; D gene ambiguous. V was trimmed by 1 base and J by 2 bases, leaving 9 bases between them. This CDR3 region has 14 residues. The V gene's germline CDR1 is SGHRS and CDR2 YFSETQ. The CDR3 sequence is CASSLSPLNYGYTF. For the CDR3, the DNA is TGCGCCAGCAGCTTGTCCCCACTAAACTATGGCTACACCTTC.

This rearrangement joins TRBV11-3 to TRBJ2-3; D is undetermined. Germline V CDR1 and CDR2: SGHNT, YENEEA. The germline V and J ends were trimmed by 5 bases and 3 bases, with 9 bases remaining between them. The CDR3 spans 13 residues. The CDR3 region has the DNA TGTGCCAGCAGCCCGGCGGCGACAGATACGCAGTATTTT. This codes for CASSPAATDTQYF. The variable domain in full, with the rest retrieved from reference TRBV11-3 and TRBJ2-3, is EAGVVQSPRYKIIEKKQPVAFWCNPISGHNTLYWYLQNLGQGPELLIRYENEEAVDDSQLPKDRFSAERLKGVDSTLKIQPAELGDSAVYLCASSPAATDTQYFGPGTRLTVL.

The sample holds one count of this clone. The rearrangement links TRBV10-2 to TRBJ2-7; D is possibly TRBD2 (6 bases). CDR3 length equals 12 residues. V was cut by 8 bases and J by 4 bases, with 12 bases left in between. Germline V gives CDR1 WSHSY, CDR2 SAAADI. DNA for the CDR3: TGCGCCAGCTGGCGGGGTTCTTACGAGCAGTACTTC. This sequence encodes CASWRGSYEQYF.

J is TRBJ1-5 and V is TRBV5-4, with D tentatively TRBD1 (6 bases). The CDR3 is 15 residues long. V was cut by 4 bases and J by 7 bases, with 18 bases left in between. Germline V gene lookup returns CDR1 SGHNT and CDR2 YYREEE (reference sequence). Here the CDR3 reads CASSNGGGWDQPQHF. DNA of the CDR3: TGTGCCAGCAGCAATGGGGGGGGCTGGGACCAGCCCCAGCATTTT.

This rearrangement joins TRBV5-1 to TRBJ1-2; tentative D call: TRBD1 (6 bases). This CDR3 is built from 17 residues. CDR1 is SGHRS, CDR2 YFSETQ, per germline. V was trimmed by 2 bases and J by 4 bases, leaving 21 bases between them. For the CDR3, the DNA is TGCGCCAGCAGCTTTGGGACCGACAGGATTAGTCGCTATGGCTACACCTTC. This sequence encodes CASSFGTDRISRYGYTF.

V gene TRBV10-3 combines with J gene TRBJ1-2; D gene uncertain. With 6 bases removed from V and 2 bases from J, the gap between germline ends came to 4 bases. The germline gives CDR1 ENHRY, CDR2 SYGVKD. The CDR3 has 11 amino acids. The CDR3 is CAIRTNYGYTF. CDR3 bases: TGTGCCATCAGGACAAACTATGGCTACACCTTC.

J is TRBJ2-3 and V is TRBV30; 10 bases line up with TRBD2. This CDR3 comprises 16 residues. In germline, CDR1 is GTSNPN, CDR2 SVGIG (reference sequence). The J segment lost 2 bases and the V segment lost 0 bases, leaving 5 bases of the junction unmatched. The CDR3 here is CAWSVALAGDTDTQYF. The CDR3 DNA is TGTGCCTGGAGTGTCGCCCTAGCGGGGGACACAGATACGCAGTATTTT.